The 8 T cell receptor beta chains below come from one sample, sequenced in a study of control samples from healthy donors and cancer patients. Generated by immunoSEQ multiplex PCR, the TCRdb table keeps only in-frame clones and is missing some. Of around 250,000 clones listed, approximately 80% are singletons. The sample was PBMCs. The source is a woman aged 55-69 years with lung cancer.

The genes are TRBV11-2 and TRBJ1-6; 10 bases align to TRBD1. The V gene's germline CDR1 is SGHAT and CDR2 FQNNGV. CDR3 length equals 17 residues. With V trimmed by 5 bases and J by 10 bases, 14 bases remained unmatched. The CDR3 is CASSPSTGTGVRSPLHF. For the CDR3, the DNA is TGTGCCAGCAGCCCCTCGACCGGGACAGGGGTTCGATCACCCCTCCACTTT. Drawing the rest from reference TRBV11-2 and TRBJ1-6, the complete variable domain is EAGVAQSPRYKIIEKRQSVAFWCNPISGHATLYWYQQILGQGPKLLIQFQNNGVVDDSQLPKDRFSAERLKGVDSTLKIQPAKLEDSAVYLCASSPSTGTGVRSPLHFGNGTRLTVT.

The chain combines TRBV30 with TRBJ2-1; weak D call: TRBD1 (6 bases). The CDR3 spans 15 residues. The germline V gene has CDR1 GTSNPN and CDR2 SVGIG (reference sequence). Trimming took 8 bases from V and 0 from J, leaving 17 bases between them. The CDR3 protein is CAGVRGISSYNEQFF. For the CDR3, the DNA is TGTGCCGGGGTTAGGGGGATCAGCTCCTACAATGAGCAGTTCTTC. Using reference TRBV30 and TRBJ2-1 for the parts outside the CDR3, the full variable domain is SQTIHQWPATLVQPVGSPLSLECTVEGTSNPNLYWYRQAAGRGLQLLFYSVGIGQISSEVPQNLSASRPQDRQFILSSKKLLLSDSGFYLCAGVRGISSYNEQFFGPGTRLTVL.

V is TRBV29-1 and J is TRBJ2-1; 10 nucleotides agree with TRBD1. CDR1 and CDR2 (germline): SQVTM, ANQGSEA. This CDR3 is 13 amino acids long. The V and J ends lost 5 bases and 6 bases, in that order; junction bases with no gene match: 4. This chain's CDR3 is CSVHRTGGNEQFF. The CDR3 coding sequence is TGCAGCGTTCACCGGACAGGGGGCAATGAGCAGTTCTTC.

The V and J genes are TRBV24-1 and TRBJ2-1; D uncertain. Trimming took off 9 bases at V and 8 bases at J, with 22 bases between the two ends. The CDR3 contains 15 residues. Looked up from germline, CDR1 is KGHDR and CDR2 is SFDVKD. DNA for the CDR3: TGTGCCACCTCTTCTCCGGCGGATCTTTCGGATGAGCAGTTCTTC. This codes for CATSSPADLSDEQFF.

The CDR3 DNA sequence: TGTGCCAGCAGTTACTCGAGACAGGGCTCCTACAATGAGCAGTTCTTC. This translates into CASSYSRQGSYNEQFF. The chain joins TRBV6-6 to TRBJ2-1, with 7 bases aligning to TRBD1. The CDR3 has 16 amino acids. V lost 0 bases and J lost 0; bases outside the gene matches: 2. Germline V gene lookup returns CDR1 MNHNY and CDR2 SVGAGI (reference sequence).

The V and J genes are TRBV9 and TRBJ2-3; TRBD2 aligns across 11 bases. This CDR3 is built from 15 residues. Germline V CDR1 and CDR2: SGDLS, YYNGEE. Unmatched junction bases numbered 2, after V lost 3 bases and J lost 2 bases. The CDR3 loop is CASSATSGNTDTQYF. CDR3 DNA sequence: TGTGCCAGCAGCGCGACTAGCGGGAACACAGATACGCAGTATTTT. The full variable domain, with the rest looked up from reference TRBV9 and TRBJ2-3, is DSGVTQTPKHLITATGQRVTLRCSPRSGDLSVYWYQQSLDQGLQFLIQYYNGEERAKGNILERFSAQQFPDLHSELNLSSLELGDSALYFCASSATSGNTDTQYFGPGTRLTVL.

The chain combines TRBV5-1 with TRBJ2-2; TRBD2 might be the D (6 bases). V dropped 3 bases and J dropped 0 bases, with 9 bases sitting between them. This CDR3 is 15 amino acids long. Germline V lookup: CDR1 SGHRS, CDR2 YFSETQ. CDR3 sequence: CASSWGDANTGELFF. The DNA of the CDR3 is TGCGCCAGCAGCTGGGGGGACGCGAACACCGGGGAGCTGTTTTTT.

The rearrangement joins TRBV27 to TRBJ1-1; 8 bases agree with TRBD1. The V and J ends lost 4 bases and 4 bases, in that order; junction bases with no gene match: 5. Germline CDR1 and CDR2: MNHEY and SMNVEV (reference sequence). The CDR3 sequence is 14 residues long. The CDR3 coding sequence is TGTGCCAGCAGTTCTGACAGGGGAAGCACTGAAGCTTTCTTT. Its translation: CASSSDRGSTEAFF.